This entry concerns a single TCR beta chain. The antigen remains undetermined. The limits of the CDR3 on the DNA are not certain, so only TCRdb's listed CDR3 is given. This specimen belongs to a study of cytomegalovirus exposure and HLA in healthy donors. The study's findings and limits: When a later analysis was performed, an Asian-associated ancestry cluster reportedly had fewer N-insertions than the approximately 700-donor mean. By HLA locus, TCR association rates varied in a later analysis, with DRB1 showing the most and HLA-C the fewest.

Though probably carrying unrecorded immune exposures, donors were nominally healthy at sampling. The PCR used 60 Vbeta and 13 Jbeta primers. The repertoire was sequenced with immunoSEQ multiplex PCR; TCRdb's copy has only in-frame clones and lacks some. Of about 110,000 clones in the sample, 65% to 85% were seen once. The CDR3 sequence runs 16 residues, both termini included. CDR1 SEHNR and CDR2 FQNEAQ come from the germline V gene (reference sequence). Sample: PBMCs. The clonotype comes from a male donor in good health and CMV-seropositive. The V and J genes are TRBV7-9 and TRBJ1-2; no check of the table's D call, TRBD1, against the DNA was made. The chain's CDR3 is CASSLENFGTGAAGTF.